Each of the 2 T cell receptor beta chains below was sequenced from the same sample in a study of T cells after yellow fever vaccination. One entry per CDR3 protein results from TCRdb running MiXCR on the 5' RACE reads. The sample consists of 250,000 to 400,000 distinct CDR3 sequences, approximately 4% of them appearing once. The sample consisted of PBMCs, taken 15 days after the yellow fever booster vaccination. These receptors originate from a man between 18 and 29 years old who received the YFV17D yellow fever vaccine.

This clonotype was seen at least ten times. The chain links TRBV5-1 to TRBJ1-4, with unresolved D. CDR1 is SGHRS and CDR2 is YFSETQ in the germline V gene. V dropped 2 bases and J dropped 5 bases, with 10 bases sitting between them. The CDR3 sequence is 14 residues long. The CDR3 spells CASSFQFNNEKLFF. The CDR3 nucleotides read TGCGCCAGCAGCTTTCAGTTTAACAATGAAAAACTGTTTTTT.

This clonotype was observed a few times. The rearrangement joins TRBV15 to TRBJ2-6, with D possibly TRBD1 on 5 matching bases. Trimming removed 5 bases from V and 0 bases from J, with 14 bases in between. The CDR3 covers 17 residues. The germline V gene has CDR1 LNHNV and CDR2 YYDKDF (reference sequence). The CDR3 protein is CATSAQMGRSGANVLTF. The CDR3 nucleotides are TGTGCCACCAGCGCCCAGATGGGGCGCTCTGGGGCCAACGTCCTGACTTTC. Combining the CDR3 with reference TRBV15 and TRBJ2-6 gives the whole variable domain DAMVIQNPRYQVTQFGKPVTLSCSQTLNHNVMYWYQQKSSQAPKLLFHYYDKDFNNEADTPDNFQSRRPNTSFCFLDIRSPGLGDTAMYLCATSAQMGRSGANVLTFGAGSRLTVL.